This record covers a single T cell receptor (beta chain). The antigen is not known. V was clipped by 4 bases and J by 7 bases; unmatched bases: 11. The CDR3 covers 16 residues. CDR1 and CDR2 (germline): SGHDT, YYEEEE. This record comes from a study of siplizumab effects on memory and regulatory T cells. Sequencing used immunoSEQ multiplex PCR; TCRdb keeps in-frame clones, though not all of them. The sample shows about 82,000 clones, roughly 90% of them seen only once. Study-level results: Naive T cells were seen as more diverse than memory cells and as major alloresponse contributors.

This rearrangement joins TRBV5-6 to TRBJ1-2; 12 nucleotides agree with TRBD1. The receptor comes from a human donor in good health. Source material: Tregs sorted from blood. CDR3 protein: CASSTLGGQGASGYTF. The CDR3 nucleotides are TGTGCCAGCAGCACACTAGGGGGACAGGGGGCTTCTGGCTACACCTTC.